This TCR beta chain was profiled in a study of blood T cell repertoires in COVID-19. About the research overall: Whether acute or convalescent, the COVID-19 samples came from the United States, Italy and Spain.

Original methodology: From reference gene primer amplification, estimates of nucleated cell counts were derived. Using immunoSEQ multiplex PCR, the repertoire was profiled, and TCRdb retains in-frame clones only, with some absent. V and J calls plus clone size are reproduced from that table; the DNA served to infer D and trimming. The sample has about 47,000 clones, roughly 90% seen once; the top ten hold 3%. This clone came up once. The V gene's germline CDR1 is ENHRY and CDR2 SYGVKD. Trimming removed 7 bases from V and 0 bases from J, with 8 bases in between. The CDR3 sequence is 13 residues long. The sequencing sample was made of peripheral blood. This sequence originates from a man in his forties or fifties with active COVID-19. V is TRBV10-3 and J is TRBJ2-3, with a weak D call TRBD1 (5 bases). The chain's CDR3 is CAIKTASTDTQYF. The CDR3 DNA is TGTGCCATCAAGACAGCAAGCACAGATACGCAGTATTTT.